A single sample is the source of the 21 T cell receptor beta chains below, sequenced in a study of tumor-infiltrating lymphocytes in glioblastoma multiforme. TCR beta libraries were built from RNA through three nested multiplex PCR rounds using modified ARM-PCR. TCRdb fed the multiplex PCR reads into MiXCR, producing one record per CDR3 protein. This sample yields approximately 13,000 distinct CDR3 sequences, of which roughly 70% are seen a single time; roughly 28% belongs to the top ten. Sample: brain tumor tissue. These receptors were taken from a male donor with glioblastoma.

V gene TRBV11-2 combines with J gene TRBJ1-2, with D perhaps matching TRBD1 (6 bases). The CDR3 totals 13 residues. Trimming shortened V by 7 bases and J by 5 bases, and 14 bases separated the two germline ends. Germline V CDR1 and CDR2: SGHAT, FQNNGV. The DNA for the CDR3 is TGTGCCAGCACCCTAGGGGGGGGGTATGGCTACACCTTC. This encodes CASTLGGGYGYTF. The full variable domain, in which reference TRBV11-2 and TRBJ1-2 provide the parts outside the CDR3, is EAGVAQSPRYKIIEKRQSVAFWCNPISGHATLYWYQQILGQGPKLLIQFQNNGVVDDSQLPKDRFSAERLKGVDSTLKIQPAKLEDSAVYLCASTLGGGYGYTFGSGTRLTVV.

By frequency in the sample, this clonotype is large (0.1 to 1%). This chain links TRBV11-2 with TRBJ1-1, with 11 bases that match TRBD1. Trimming at V came to 1 base and at J to 10 bases, leaving 5 bases not matched to a gene. CDR1 is SGHAT and CDR2 is FQNNGV in the germline V gene. The CDR3 is made up of 14 amino acids. This CDR3 reads CASSLAGQGVRAFF. In nucleotides, the CDR3 is TGTGCCAGCAGCTTAGCGGGACAGGGGGTAAGAGCTTTCTTT.

This clonotype qualifies as medium-sized (0.01 to 0.1%). V gene TRBV20-1 combines with J gene TRBJ1-5; D perhaps matches TRBD1 (6 bases). Germline CDR1 is DFQATT and CDR2 is SNEGSKA (reference sequence). The CDR3 has 17 residues. Between the trimmed V and J ends, which lost 1 base and 2 bases, there was a span of 18 bases. CDR3 coding DNA: TGCAGTGCTAGAGTTTTTAGGGGGGGAATGGGCAATCAGCCCCAGCATTTT. It specifies CSARVFRGGMGNQPQHF.

The chain joins TRBV11-2 to TRBJ2-2; no clear D. V shed 5 bases and J shed 2 bases, with 9 bases lying between them. The germline CDR1 and CDR2 sequences are SGHAT and FQNNGV. This CDR3 is built from 14 residues. CDR3 coding DNA: TGTGCCAGCAGCAGATATGGAAACACCGGGGAGCTGTTTTTT. This gives the protein CASSRYGNTGELFF.

The CDR3 loop reads CASSQAKSTDTQYF. DNA of the CDR3: TGCGCCAGCAGCCAAGCGAAGTCCACAGATACGCAGTATTTT. The chain uses TRBV4-1 and TRBJ2-3; no firm D call. CDR1 and CDR2 from the germline V gene are MGHRA and YSYEKL. V was shortened by 1 base and J by 2 bases, with 7 bases between the two germline ends. The CDR3 sequence is 14 residues long.

With respect to this clonotype: Germline and junction disagree at one end, which may indicate a read error. The chain recombines TRBV4-1 with TRBJ2-2; possibly TRBD2 for D (5 bases). The CDR3 loop spans 16 amino acids. CDR1 is MGHRA and CDR2 is YSYEKL in the germline V gene. In nucleotides, the CDR3 is TGCGCCAGCGGCCTAGGACCACAACGGAACACCGGGGAGCTGCCTTTT. Amino acid sequence: CASGLGPQRNTGELPF.

This clonotype occurred a few times. The CDR3 does not close with the conserved phenylalanine or tryptophan, likely indicating a read error. The V call is TRBV4-1, the J call TRBJ2-3; no reliable D call. Germline lookup yields CDR1 MGHRA and CDR2 YSYEKL. The CDR3 runs to 16 residues. DNA for the CDR3: TGCGTCAGCAGCCAAGATACTCAAGGCTTCACAGATACGCAGTATGTT. It codes for CVSSQDTQGFTDTQYV.

The sample holds a few counts of this clonotype. An end of the junction does not agree with germline; a read error may underlie this. The rearrangement links TRBV6-5 to TRBJ2-3; perhaps D is TRBD1 or TRBD2 (5 bases each). CDR1 and CDR2 from the germline V gene are MNHEY and SVGAGI. The CDR3 length is 15 residues. For the CDR3, the DNA is TGTGCCAGCAGCCCCGGGGCAGGTGGCACAGATACGCGGTATTTT. Its translation: CASSPGAGGTDTRYF.

The chain recombines TRBV6-2 or TRBV6-3 with TRBJ2-3, with D unclear. Trimming stripped 6 bases from V and 3 bases from J, with 13 bases between. The CDR3 spans 14 residues. Germline CDR1 and CDR2: MNHEY and SVGEGT. CDR3 in amino acids: CASSTTPKTDTQYF. The CDR3 region has the DNA TGTGCCAGCAGCACGACACCGAAAACAGATACGCAGTATTTT.

The V call is TRBV4-2, the J call TRBJ2-5; 11 nucleotides match TRBD2. The CDR3 totals 17 residues. Germline CDR1 LGHNA, CDR2 YNFKEQ. After removal of 4 bases from V and 0 bases from J, the junction contained 7 bases not matched to a gene. CDR3 bases: TGTGCCAGCAGCCTACCGACTAGCGGGGCAGACCAAGAGACCCAGTACTTC. It yields the protein CASSLPTSGADQETQYF.

For this clonotype: One junction end disagrees with the germline gene, perhaps due to a read error. The chain employs TRBV11-2 and TRBJ2-2, with a weak D call TRBD2 (5 bases). CDR1 is SGHAT, CDR2 FQNNGV, per germline. CDR3 length: 13 amino acids. In DNA form, the CDR3 reads TGTGCCAGCAGCCTAGATCGGACCGGGGAGCTGTTTTGG. Its protein product is CASSLDRTGELFW.

This clonotype was counted only a few times. The junction differs from germline at one of its ends, possibly a read error. The DNA for the CDR3 is TGTGCCAGCAGTACACGCACTTGCTACGAGCAGTATTTC. As protein: CASSTRTCYEQYF. This rearrangement joins TRBV12-3 or TRBV12-4 to TRBJ2-7; D gene unclear. This CDR3 has 13 residues.

A remark on this clonotype: The final CDR3 position lacks the conserved phenylalanine or tryptophan, pointing to a likely read error. Because the CDR3's place on the DNA is in doubt, the DNA is left out and the CDR3 is given as listed by TCRdb. The chain joins TRBV6-5 to TRBJ2-1; the table's D call, TRBD2, was not checked against the DNA. Per the germline V gene, CDR1 is MNHEY and CDR2 is SVGAGI. The CDR3 spans 14 residues, counting both ends. The CDR3 loop reads CASSPRPYSDGQLL.

Judged by abundance, this clonotype is large. The chain recombines TRBV20-1 with TRBJ2-7; possible D gene TRBD1, 5 bases. This CDR3 is 14 amino acids long. Germline V gene data show CDR1 as DFQATT and CDR2 as SNEGSKA (reference sequence). V was cut by 6 bases and J by 0 bases, with 15 bases left in between. The CDR3 region is CSASRDSISYEQYF. The CDR3 region has the DNA TGCAGTGCCTCTCGTGACAGCATCTCCTACGAGCAGTACTTC.

V and J are TRBV14 and TRBJ2-4; TRBD1 is a possible D gene (5 bases). V was pared by 1 base and J by 1 base, with 11 bases between. Germline V gene lookup returns CDR1 SGHDN and CDR2 FVKESK. The CDR3 consists of 16 residues. CDR3 DNA: TGTGCCAGCAGCCAAGCCGGACATTTTGCCAAAAACATTCAGTACTTC. This sequence encodes CASSQAGHFAKNIQYF.

This clonotype was found many times. The V call is TRBV28, the J call TRBJ2-7; D unresolved. Germline loops: CDR1 MDHEN, CDR2 SYDVKM. Between the trimmed V and J ends, which lost 6 bases and 2 bases, there was a span of 11 bases. The length of the CDR3 is 13 residues. CDR3 sequence (DNA): TGTGCCAGCAGCACGGACGGCCCCTACGAGCAGTACTTC. Amino acid sequence: CASSTDGPYEQYF.

This clonotype was counted once. One end of the junction fails to match germline, which may point to a read error. V gene TRBV5-5 combines with J gene TRBJ2-1, with 9 bases identical to TRBD2. Germline CDR1 SGHKS, CDR2 YYEKEE (reference sequence). The CDR3 runs 14 residues. The CDR3 DNA is TGTGCCAGAAGCTTCGGGACTAGCACAGGTGAGCAGTTCTTC. As protein: CARSFGTSTGEQFF.

A note on this clonotype: At one end the junction does not follow the germline gene, possibly because of a read error. Here the CDR3 DNA reads TGTGCCAGCAGCTTAGATCCGGACTCCCACGAGCAGTACTTC. This sequence encodes CASSLDPDSHEQYF. V usage is TRBV11-2 and J usage is TRBJ2-7; the D gene is possibly TRBD2 (5 bases). The CDR3 loop spans 14 amino acids. Per germline, CDR1 SGHAT and CDR2 FQNNGV.

About this clonotype itself: Sequence at one end of the junction differs from germline and may be a read error. The rearrangement uses TRBV20-1 and TRBJ1-5; perhaps TRBD1 as D (5 bases). The germline CDR1 and CDR2 sequences are DFQATT and SNEGSKA (reference sequence). The CDR3 extends over 14 amino acids. CDR3 nucleotide sequence: TGCAGTGCTAGAGGTTCGGGGGAGGTGGGGCCCCAGCATTTC. Its translation: CSARGSGEVGPQHF.

Note on this clonotype: Sequence at one end of the junction differs from germline and may be a read error. The CDR3 region is CSSSLGGHRSTDTQYF. For the CDR3, the DNA is TGTTCCAGCAGCTTAGGAGGTCACCGGAGCACAGATACTCAGTATTTT. The chain links TRBV11-3 to TRBJ2-3; D might be TRBD2 (5 bases). This CDR3 is 16 amino acids long. Germline V lookup: CDR1 SGHNT, CDR2 YENEEA.

This clonotype has just a few counts. The chain is built from TRBV7-2 and TRBJ2-3; D uncertain. CDR1 is SGHTA, CDR2 FQGNSA, per germline. Trimming shortened V by 4 bases and J by 2 bases, and 13 bases separated the two germline ends. The CDR3 covers 15 residues. The CDR3 loop reads CASSSFGVDTDTQYF. The DNA for the CDR3 is TGTGCCAGCAGCTCTTTTGGGGTGGACACAGATACGCAGTATTTT.